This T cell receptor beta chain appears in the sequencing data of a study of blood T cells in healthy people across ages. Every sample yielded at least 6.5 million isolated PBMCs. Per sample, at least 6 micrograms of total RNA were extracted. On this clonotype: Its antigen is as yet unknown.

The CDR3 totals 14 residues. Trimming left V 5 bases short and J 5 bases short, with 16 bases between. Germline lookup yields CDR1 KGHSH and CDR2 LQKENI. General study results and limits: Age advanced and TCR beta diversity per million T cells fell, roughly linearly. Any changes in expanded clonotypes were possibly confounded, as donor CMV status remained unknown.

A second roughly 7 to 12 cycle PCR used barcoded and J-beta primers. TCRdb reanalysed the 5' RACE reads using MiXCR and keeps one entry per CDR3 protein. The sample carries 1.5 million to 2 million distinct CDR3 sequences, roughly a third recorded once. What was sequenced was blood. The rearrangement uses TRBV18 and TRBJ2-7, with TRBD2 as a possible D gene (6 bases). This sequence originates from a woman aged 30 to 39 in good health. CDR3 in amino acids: CASSADSWGDEQYF. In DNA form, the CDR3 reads TGTGCCAGCTCAGCCGATAGCTGGGGGGACGAGCAGTACTTC.